This entry describes one T cell receptor beta chain. This entry belongs to a study of cytomegalovirus exposure and HLA in healthy donors. The PCR made use of 60 Vbeta and 13 Jbeta primers. Assay: immunoSEQ multiplex PCR; the TCRdb copy retains only in-frame clones and omits some. The sample comprises approximately 140,000 clones, over 60% of which are singletons, and less than 1.5% rests with the top ten. Participants comprised healthy donors of bone marrow. This sequence was found in a male donor in good health and CMV-seropositive. Sequences were obtained from PBMCs.

CDR3 loop: CASSFRQGVGEQFF. CDR3 sequence (DNA): TGTGCCAGCAGCTTCCGGCAGGGGGTGGGTGAGCAGTTCTTC. The chain combines TRBV5-5 with TRBJ2-1, with 7 bases fitting TRBD1. Germline CDR1 reads SGHKS; CDR2 reads YYEKEE (reference sequence). The V and J ends lost 2 bases and 9 bases, in that order; junction bases with no gene match: 8. The CDR3 runs to 14 residues. Filled out from reference TRBV5-5 and TRBJ2-1, the complete variable domain reads DAGVTQSPTHLIKTRGQQVTLRCSPISGHKSVSWYQQVLGQGPQFIFQYYEKEERGRGNFPDRFSARQFPNYSSELNVNALLLGDSALYLCASSFRQGVGEQFFGPGTRLTVL.